The rows below give T cell receptor beta chains drawn from one sample of a study of Graves' ophthalmopathy and Graves' hyperthyroidism. One entry per CDR3 protein results from TCRdb running MiXCR on the multiplex PCR reads. The data contain 400,000 or so distinct CDR3 sequences, 15% to 19% of them singletons. Sequencing was carried out using peripheral blood. These receptors were obtained from a woman aged 18-29 years with stable Graves' hyperthyroidism. The CDR3 runs from the conserved cysteine through the conserved F or W. D genes are given only for firm matches. Some rows have no size entry. The others give once, few or many, or a class for an expanded clone.

>TRBV20-1|many|TRBJ1-1|TRBD1
CSAGDRNTEAFF
TGCAGTGCTGGGGACAGGAACACTGAAGCTTTCTTT
>TRBV4-1|.|TRBJ2-2|.
CASSRNQLTGELFF
TGCGCCAGCAGCCGGAATCAGCTCACCGGGGAGCTGTTTTTT
>TRBV12-3/TRBV12-4|many|TRBJ2-7|.
CATLGWGQGNSYEQYF
TGTGCCACCCTGGGGTGGGGGCAGGGGAATTCCTACGAGCAGTACTTC
>TRBV12-3/TRBV12-4|many|TRBJ1-5|.
CASTLRGGQPQHF
TGTGCCAGCACCCTAAGGGGGGGGCAGCCCCAGCATTTT
>TRBV3-1|.|TRBJ2-4|.
CASSQGQGLVIKYF
TGTGCCAGCAGCCAAGGGCAGGGCTTGGTCATTAAGTACTTC
>TRBV29-1|many|TRBJ1-2|.
CSVEENRDNYYGYTF
TGCAGCGTTGAAGAGAACAGAGATAATTATTATGGCTACACCTTC
>TRBV12-3/TRBV12-4|many|TRBJ2-2|.
CASSAAGVSRELFF
TGTGCCAGCAGTGCCGCCGGAGTGTCTAGGGAGCTGTTTTTT
>TRBV20-1|many|TRBJ1-1|.
CSARDGNTNTEAFF
TGCAGTGCTAGAGATGGCAATACGAACACTGAAGCTTTCTTT
>TRBV19|many|TRBJ1-1|TRBD1
CASSIVGTDDNTEAFF
TGTGCCAGTAGTATAGTAGGGACAGATGACAACACTGAAGCTTTCTTT
>TRBV4-1|many|TRBJ2-5|.
CASSFREAGGTQYF
TGCGCCAGCAGCTTCAGAGAGGCCGGGGGGACCCAGTACTTC